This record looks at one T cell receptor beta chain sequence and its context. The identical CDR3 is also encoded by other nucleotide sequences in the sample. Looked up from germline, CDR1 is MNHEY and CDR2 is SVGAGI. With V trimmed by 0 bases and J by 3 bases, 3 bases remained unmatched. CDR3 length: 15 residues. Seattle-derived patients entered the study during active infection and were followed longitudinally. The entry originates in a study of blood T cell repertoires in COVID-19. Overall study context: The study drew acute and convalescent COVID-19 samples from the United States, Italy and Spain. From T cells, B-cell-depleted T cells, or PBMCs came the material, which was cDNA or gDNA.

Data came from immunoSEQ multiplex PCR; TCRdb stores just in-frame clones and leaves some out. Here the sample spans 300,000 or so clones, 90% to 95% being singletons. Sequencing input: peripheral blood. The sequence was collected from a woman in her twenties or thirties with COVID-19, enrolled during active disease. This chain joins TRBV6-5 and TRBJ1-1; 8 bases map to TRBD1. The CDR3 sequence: CASSYSTGGDTEAFF. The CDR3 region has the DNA TGTGCCAGCAGTTACTCAACAGGGGGTGACACTGAAGCTTTCTTT.